This T cell receptor beta chain is from a study of shared clonotypes between healthy human individuals. For the study at large: Each donor had three CD4 naive, three CD4 memory, two CD8 naive and one CD8 memory plate.

Measured with immunoSEQ multiplex PCR; TCRdb has only the in-frame clones, and not every one. The table records more than 550,000 clones, roughly 72% of them present only once. Germline V gene lookup returns CDR1 SNHLY and CDR2 FYNNEI. V dropped 6 bases and J dropped 10; count of bases not matched to a gene: 8. The CDR3 runs 14 residues. Whole-study results and caveats: Four donors had 4% to 5% of their naive CD4 clonotypes in common.

Comments on this clone: The antigen remains undetermined.

V gene TRBV2 combines with J gene TRBJ1-6, with TRBD1 matching over 8 bases. Input material: memory CD4+ T cells sorted from blood. Regarding subset: CD45RA-negative fraction. The TCR originated in a woman aged 25 to 39 in good health. The chain's CDR3 is CASSAGGRGSPLHF. DNA for the CDR3: TGTGCCAGCAGCGCAGGGGGCAGAGGATCACCCCTCCACTTT.